Each of the 4 T cell receptor beta chains below was sequenced from the same sample in a study of spatial heterogeneity in lung cancer. MiXCR, run by TCRdb on the 5' RACE reads, gives a single entry per CDR3 protein. The sample carries tens of thousands of distinct CDR3 sequences, 5.5% to 7% recorded once. Time point noted: sample taken at primary tumor resection. Whole RNA, which was extracted from tumor, nontumor lung tissue or frozen PBMC, was sequenced without any cell sorting. Specimen: PBMCs, collected at surgery. The receptors were sampled from a male donor with early-stage non-small cell lung cancer.

The table lists this clonotype with a few counts. J is TRBJ1-2 and V is TRBV20-1, with D uncertain. Trimming removed 0 bases from V and 8 bases from J, with 13 bases in between. The CDR3 spans 13 residues. From germline, CDR1 is DFQATT and CDR2 SNEGSKA (reference sequence). Written as DNA, the CDR3 is TGCAGTGCTAGAGATAACTGGGGTCGAGGCTACACCTTC. Protein sequence: CSARDNWGRGYTF.

This clonotype was seen many times. The chain couples TRBV28 to TRBJ2-1, with D uncertain. V lost 5 bases and J lost 0, with 17 bases in between. The CDR3 is 17 amino acids. Germline CDR1 is MDHEN and CDR2 is SYDVKM. The CDR3 protein is CASSLFGLANSYNEQFF. The CDR3 nucleotides are TGTGCCAGCAGTCTCTTCGGGCTGGCGAACTCCTACAATGAGCAGTTCTTC.

Ten or more counts support this clonotype. The V call is TRBV7-2, the J call TRBJ2-1; D remains ambiguous. Deletions cut 5 bases from V and 8 bases from J, with 10 bases between. The CDR3 is 12 amino acids. From germline, CDR1 is SGHTA and CDR2 FQGNSA. CDR3 coding DNA: TGTGCCAGCAGCGTTCCCGGCTATGAGCAGTTCTTC. It specifies CASSVPGYEQFF.

This rearrangement joins TRBV5-4 to TRBJ1-2; weak D call: TRBD1 (6 bases). Germline V gene lookup returns CDR1 SGHNT and CDR2 YYREEE (reference sequence). V was clipped by 4 bases and J by 6 bases, with 22 bases between them. The CDR3 spans 16 residues. The CDR3 loop reads CASSPVIQGLRDGYTF. The CDR3 region has the DNA TGTGCCAGCAGCCCCGTAATTCAGGGGCTTCGGGATGGCTACACCTTC.